The 13 T cell receptor beta chains below were found in one sample sequenced in a study of prognosis after radiotherapy for stage I lung cancer. Two-round multiplex PCR amplified TCR beta CDR3 from genomic DNA. The first PCR round targeted every TRBV and TRBJ gene with specific primers. TCRdb called the multiplex PCR reads again in MiXCR, with one record for every CDR3 protein. Here the sample spans some 27,000 distinct CDR3 sequences, around 32% being singletons. The source was PBMCs, collected before or after stereotactic body radiation therapy (not recorded which). The receptors shown here come from a donor aged 50 or older with non-small cell lung cancer.

The chain joins TRBV19 to TRBJ1-1, with 12 bases aligning to TRBD1. Germline values: CDR1 LNHDA, CDR2 SQIVND (reference sequence). The trim removed 5 bases at V and 11 bases at J, leaving 9 bases unmatched. The CDR3 consists of 14 residues. CDR3 nucleotides: TGTGCCAGTAGTGAAAAGGGACAGGGGGCGTTGGCTTTCTTT. Its translation is CASSEKGQGALAFF.

There are many counts of this clonotype. The CDR3: CASSLKGTSGYVYEQYF. In DNA form, the CDR3 reads TGTGCCAGCAGTTTAAAAGGGACTAGCGGGTATGTCTACGAGCAGTACTTC. The chain couples TRBV28 to TRBJ2-7, with 12 bases that match TRBD2. Per the germline V gene, CDR1 is MDHEN and CDR2 is SYDVKM. The V and J ends lost 2 bases and 3 bases, in that order; junction bases with no gene match: 8. The CDR3 loop spans 17 amino acids.

As concerns this clonotype: This is likely an artifact of a read error, given a far larger clone one base away. The chain carries TRBV9 and TRBJ2-7; 7 bases line up with TRBD1. Looked up from germline, CDR1 is SGDLS and CDR2 is YYNGEE. Trimming removed 3 bases from V and 7 bases from J; junction bases left unmatched: 16. CDR3 length: 16 residues. Written as DNA, the CDR3 is TGTGCCAGCAGCGCTCGGGTGGGGGACAGCCGGGATGAGCAGTACTTC. This gives the protein CASSARVGDSRDEQYF. Combining the CDR3 with reference TRBV9 and TRBJ2-7 gives the whole variable domain DSGVTQTPKHLITATGQRVTLRCSPRSGDLSVYWYQQSLDQGLQFLIQYYNGEERAKGNILERFSAQQFPDLHSELNLSSLELGDSALYFCASSARVGDSRDEQYFGPGTRLTVT.

Worth noting for this clonotype: A far more abundant clone sits one base away, making this likely a read error. The chain uses TRBV6-5 and TRBJ1-5, with 8 bases that match TRBD1. Germline lookup yields CDR1 MNHEY and CDR2 SVGAGI. The CDR3 spans 15 residues. Written as DNA, the CDR3 is TGTGCCAGCAGTGTTATGGGACAGGCTAATCAGACCCAGCATTTT. Amino acids: CASSVMGQANQTQHF.

This clonotype was seen many times. This chain connects TRBV20-1 to TRBJ1-4; the match to TRBD1 covers 7 bases. Germline assignment: CDR1 DFQATT and CDR2 SNEGSKA (reference sequence). Trimming took 3 bases from V and 5 from J; bases not matched to a gene: 3. The CDR3 is 13 residues long. The CDR3 region is CSARGTANEKLFF. As DNA, the CDR3 is TGCAGTGCTAGGGGGACAGCAAATGAAAAACTGTTTTTT.

This clonotype was found many times. CDR3 nucleotides: TGTGCCAGCAAGTGGGGCCAATCGGGCGAGCAGTACTTC. Its protein product is CASKWGQSGEQYF. This sequence joins TRBV6-2 or TRBV6-3 and TRBJ2-7; TRBD1 is a possible D gene (5 bases). CDR1 MNHEY and CDR2 SVGEGT come from the germline V gene. This CDR3 comprises 13 residues. Deletions cut 7 bases from V and 6 bases from J, with 16 bases between.

The chain links TRBV28 to TRBJ2-3; 14 bases match TRBD2. From germline, CDR1 is MDHEN and CDR2 SYDVKM. CDR3 size: 18 residues. Germline trimming cut 5 bases from V and 4 bases from J; bases unmatched to any gene: 11. The CDR3 spells CASSTPGTSGSESDTQYF. Here the CDR3 DNA reads TGTGCCAGCAGTACACCCGGGACTAGCGGGAGCGAGTCAGATACGCAGTATTTT.

This clonotype was seen ten or more times. V usage is TRBV11-3 and J usage is TRBJ2-3, with D perhaps TRBD1 (5 bases). Germline V gene sequence: CDR1 SGHNT, CDR2 YENEEA. V dropped 5 bases and J dropped 2 bases, with 11 bases sitting between them. The CDR3 runs to 14 residues. The CDR3 loop reads CASSPGPYTDTQYF. The CDR3 DNA is TGTGCCAGCAGCCCAGGGCCCTACACAGATACGCAGTATTTT.

A word on this clonotype: This sequence is one base from a far larger clone and is likely a read error. This chain connects TRBV12-3 or TRBV12-4 to TRBJ2-7, with D uncertain. This CDR3 comprises 13 residues. The V gene lost 6 bases and the J gene lost 7 bases, with 16 bases spanning the gap. CDR3: CASRTGVDNEQYF. DNA for the CDR3: TGTGCCAGCAGGACCGGAGTCGACAATGAGCAGTACTTC.

This clonotype came up many times. This sequence joins TRBV4-1 and TRBJ1-4; TRBD1 matches at 7 bases. Germline trimming cut 7 bases from V and 3 bases from J; bases unmatched to any gene: 5. CDR1 MGHRA and CDR2 YSYEKL come from the germline V gene. The CDR3 runs to 14 residues. The CDR3 DNA sequence: TGCGCCAGCAACACGGGACAGTCTAATGAAAAACTGTTTTTT. This codes for CASNTGQSNEKLFF.

This clonotype has ten or more counts. V usage is TRBV20-1 and J usage is TRBJ2-7; 11 bases are shared with TRBD2. Germline V lookup: CDR1 DFQATT, CDR2 SNEGSKA (reference sequence). This CDR3 is 15 amino acids long. V lost 2 bases and J lost 4; bases outside the gene matches: 7. The CDR3 region has the DNA TGCAGTGCTAGACGTACTAGCGGGAGTGGATACGAGCAGTACTTC. Translated, it gives CSARRTSGSGYEQYF.

This clonotype has a handful of counts. A much larger clone differs by one base, so this may be a read error. The V and J genes are TRBV5-1 and TRBJ2-7; either TRBD1 or TRBD2 may fit D (6 bases each). The CDR3 length is 15 residues. CDR1 and CDR2 (germline): SGHRS, YFSETQ. Trimming removed 4 bases from V and 6 bases from J, with 20 bases in between. CDR3 bases: TGCGCCAGCAGCAGGGGGGACGGGAGAACTCTCGAGCAGTACTTC. Translated, it gives CASSRGDGRTLEQYF.

There are many counts of this clonotype. CDR3 loop: CASKQREGSNEQFF. The CDR3 DNA is TGTGCCAGCAAACAGCGGGAGGGATCCAATGAGCAGTTCTTC. This chain uses TRBV12-3 or TRBV12-4 with TRBJ2-1; the match to TRBD2 covers 10 bases. The CDR3 runs 14 residues. V gave up 7 bases and J gave up 6 bases; unmatched junction bases: 6.